A single sample is the source of the 3 T cell receptor beta chains below, sequenced in a study of CD4 T cells in relation to SARS-CoV-2 and coronaviruses. Only in-frame clones appear in the TCRdb table, and some are missing; sequencing was by immunoSEQ multiplex PCR. The sample lists around 18,000 clones, about 70% occurring once. Antigen specificity for these receptors is unknown. The unexposed donors gave CD4+ T cells in about 2011-2018, prior to COVID-19. After about 10 days of culture, CD4+ T cells were isolated. The sample was CD4+ T cells from PBMCs, cultured in vitro. Receptor source: a human donor in good health.

The gene calls are TRBV5-4 and TRBJ1-2; TRBD1 aligns across 11 bases. The CDR3 totals 14 residues. V trimming: 3 bases; J trimming: 8 bases; junction bases outside the gene matches: 6. Germline V gives CDR1 SGHNT, CDR2 YYREEE (reference sequence). This chain's CDR3 is CASSSGQGARGYTF. The CDR3 nucleotides are TGTGCCAGCAGCTCCGGACAGGGGGCGCGCGGCTACACCTTC.

The rearrangement links TRBV7-9 to TRBJ2-7, with D hard to call. The germline V and J ends were trimmed by 1 base and 0 bases, with 7 bases remaining between them. CDR3 length: 14 amino acids. Germline CDR1 SEHNR, CDR2 FQNEAQ (reference sequence). This chain's CDR3 is CASSLGASSYEQYF. The CDR3 DNA sequence: TGTGCCAGCAGCTTAGGGGCCAGCTCCTACGAGCAGTACTTC.

V and J are TRBV27 and TRBJ2-1; D possibly corresponds to TRBD1 (5 bases). Per the germline V gene, CDR1 is MNHEY and CDR2 is SMNVEV (reference sequence). CDR3 length: 16 amino acids. V was clipped by 5 bases and J by 2 bases, with 16 bases between them. For the CDR3, the DNA is TGTGCCAGCAGTCCACAGTTTGTCAGGGCCTACAATGAGCAGTTCTTC. It encodes CASSPQFVRAYNEQFF.